Listed below are T cell receptor beta chains from one sample, sequenced in a study of blood T cells in healthy people across ages. One entry per CDR3 protein, called by TCRdb with MiXCR from the 5' RACE reads. The data contain roughly 700,000 distinct CDR3 sequences, roughly 25% of them singletons. A further study also used this sample, focusing on T cells of mothers and their children.

The sequenced material came from blood. The source is a boy aged 5-17 years in good health. The CDR3 runs from the conserved cysteine through the conserved F or W. D genes are given only for firm matches. Size is omitted from some rows. Given values are once, few, many or a class for expanded clones.

CASSYRLAGVEQFF	TGTGCCAGCAGTTACAGACTAGCGGGAGTTGAGCAGTTCTTC	NA	TRBJ2-1	TRBD2	TRBV6-5
CASSPSFSEHEQYF	TGCGCCAGCAGCCCCTCCTTTAGCGAGCACGAGCAGTACTTC	few	TRBJ2-7	NA	TRBV5-1
CASSLGGGQGPYEQYF	TGTGCCAGCAGCTTGGGAGGGGGTCAGGGGCCCTACGAGCAGTACTTC	NA	TRBJ2-7	NA	TRBV5-5
CASSLTTGPALGETQYF	TGCGCCAGCAGCTTAACCACAGGTCCTGCCCTCGGAGAGACCCAGTACTTC	few	TRBJ2-5	NA	TRBV5-1
CAAVSGTGNSPLHF	TGTGCCGCCGTTTCCGGGACAGGGAATTCACCCCTCCACTTT	NA	TRBJ1-6	TRBD1	TRBV15
CASSIRDGEETQYF	TGTGCCAGTAGTATCCGGGACGGGGAAGAGACCCAGTACTTC	NA	TRBJ2-5	NA	TRBV19
CASSGTRTSGRNEQFF	TGTGCCAGTAGTGGAACCCGGACTAGCGGGAGGAATGAGCAGTTCTTC	few	TRBJ2-1	TRBD2	TRBV19
CSARDGRENDYEQYF	TGCAGTGCTAGAGACGGGCGGGAGAATGACTACGAGCAGTACTTC	few	TRBJ2-7	TRBD2	TRBV20-1
CASSLDPRLSDTQYF	TGTGCCAGCAGTTTGGACCCCCGACTGTCGGATACGCAGTATTTT	few	TRBJ2-3	NA	TRBV27
CASSPPSGGMNTGELFF	TGTGCCAGCAGCCCACCTAGCGGGGGAATGAACACCGGGGAGCTGTTTTTT	NA	TRBJ2-2	TRBD2	TRBV7-9
CASSAGTVNEKLFF	TGTGCCAGCAGCGCCGGGACAGTTAATGAAAAACTGTTTTTT	NA	TRBJ1-4	TRBD1	TRBV2
CASRDGRGVTDTQYF	TGTGCCAGCAGGGACGGGAGGGGGGTAACAGATACGCAGTATTTT	NA	TRBJ2-3	TRBD2	TRBV6-1
CASSPGLAGVLTQYF	TGTGCCAGCAGTCCGGGACTAGCGGGAGTTTTGACCCAGTACTTC	NA	TRBJ2-5	TRBD2	TRBV6-6
CASSQGGLHYEQYF	TGTGCCAGCAGCCAAGGGGGGCTACACTACGAGCAGTACTTC	few	TRBJ2-7	NA	TRBV4-2
CASSLGERANHEQFF	TGTGCCAGCAGCTTGGGCGAGAGGGCAAACCATGAGCAGTTCTTC	few	TRBJ2-1	NA	TRBV7-8
CASSKGEREKLFF	TGTGCCAGCAGCAAAGGGGAACGCGAAAAACTGTTTTTT	NA	TRBJ1-4	NA	TRBV21-1
CSARVGKLNTEAFF	TGCAGTGCTAGGGTAGGGAAATTGAACACTGAAGCTTTCTTT	NA	TRBJ1-1	NA	TRBV20-1
CSGGQGRQETQYF	TGCAGCGGTGGACAGGGACGACAGGAGACCCAGTACTTC	NA	TRBJ2-5	TRBD1	TRBV29-1
CASSPGIAQVEQFF	TGTGCCAGCTCACCAGGAATAGCTCAGGTTGAGCAGTTCTTC	NA	TRBJ2-1	NA	TRBV18
CASSFGLGQETQYF	TGTGCCAGCAGTTTCGGACTAGGTCAAGAGACCCAGTACTTC	NA	TRBJ2-5	TRBD2	TRBV12-3/TRBV12-4
CASSTWTAVYGYTF	TGTGCCAGCAGCACCTGGACAGCCGTCTATGGCTACACCTTC	NA	TRBJ1-2	NA	TRBV12-3/TRBV12-4
CASSVVGDEQFF	TGTGCCAGCAGCGTAGTTGGGGATGAGCAGTTCTTC	few	TRBJ2-1	NA	TRBV9
CASSFGLAESPLETQYF	TGCGCCAGCAGCTTCGGGCTAGCGGAGTCTCCCTTAGAGACCCAGTACTTC	NA	TRBJ2-5	TRBD2	TRBV5-1
CASSQDLSGRYEQYF	TGCGCCAGCAGCCAAGATCTCAGCGGGAGGTACGAGCAGTACTTC	NA	TRBJ2-7	TRBD2	TRBV4-1
CASSPRTGTSYEQYF	TGTGCCAGCAGCCCTCGGACAGGGACCTCCTACGAGCAGTACTTC	NA	TRBJ2-7	TRBD1	TRBV7-9
CASRPGTASREQYF	TGTGCCAGCAGACCCGGGACAGCTTCTCGGGAGCAGTACTTC	many	TRBJ2-7	TRBD1	TRBV7-2
CAADGEGNSYEQYF	TGTGCCGCAGACGGTGAAGGGAATTCCTACGAGCAGTACTTC	NA	TRBJ2-7	NA	TRBV6-6
CASSQMEVGELFF	TGTGCCAGCAGCCAAATGGAAGTTGGGGAGCTGTTTTTT	NA	TRBJ2-2	NA	TRBV7-9
CASSLDVQGREQYF	TGTGCCAGCAGCCTCGACGTGCAGGGTCGCGAGCAGTACTTC	NA	TRBJ2-7	NA	TRBV9
CASSVQGSYNEQFF	TGTGCCAGCAGCGTGCAGGGGTCCTACAATGAGCAGTTCTTC	many	TRBJ2-1	NA	TRBV12-3/TRBV12-4
CASSGTSGGAQYF	TGTGCCAGCAGTGGGACGAGCGGGGGGGCGCAGTATTTT	NA	TRBJ2-3	TRBD2	TRBV2
CASSYSPEGGETQYF	TGTGCCAGCAGTTACTCGCCTGAGGGCGGAGAGACCCAGTACTTC	few	TRBJ2-5	NA	TRBV6-6
CASSLFGELEASF	TGCGCCAGCAGCTTGTTTGGGGAGCTTGAAGCTTCCTTT	NA	TRBJ1-1	NA	TRBV5-1
CASSTHGETRYF	TGTGCCAGCAGCACCCATGGCGAGACCCGGTACTTC	NA	TRBJ2-1	NA	TRBV3-1
CASSPLPTAYEQYF	TGTGCCAGCTCACCGTTGCCGACCGCCTACGAGCAGTACTTC	NA	TRBJ2-7	NA	TRBV18
CASSSAQGQPQHF	TGTGCCAGCAGTTCGGCTCAGGGACAGCCCCAGCATTTT	NA	TRBJ1-5	NA	TRBV12-3/TRBV12-4
CASSLRPRGEVTDTQYF	TGCGCCAGCAGCCTTCGTCCACGCGGGGAAGTCACAGATACGCAGTATTTT	NA	TRBJ2-3	NA	TRBV4-1
CASSTLGIQETQYF	TGTGCCAGCAGTACCTTGGGTATCCAAGAGACCCAGTACTTC	NA	TRBJ2-5	NA	TRBV28
CASSLLGGGEQFF	TGTGCCAGCAGCTTACTGGGCGGAGGTGAGCAGTTCTTC	NA	TRBJ2-1	NA	TRBV7-3
CASSNEASTEAFF	TGTGCCAGCAGCAACGAGGCCTCCACTGAAGCTTTCTTT	NA	TRBJ1-1	NA	TRBV6-2/TRBV6-3
CASSVMGGQETQYF	TGTGCCAGCAGCGTAATGGGGGGACAAGAGACCCAGTACTTC	NA	TRBJ2-5	NA	TRBV9
CASSFLGLAGDPGSQETQYF	TGTGCCAGCAGCTTTCTTGGGCTAGCGGGAGATCCAGGAAGCCAAGAGACCCAGTACTTC	few	TRBJ2-5	TRBD2	TRBV11-1
CASSAPGQTMNTGELFF	TGTGCCAGCAGTGCACCGGGACAGACCATGAACACCGGGGAGCTGTTTTTT	NA	TRBJ2-2	TRBD1	TRBV12-3/TRBV12-4
CASSPYLAVSPNEQFF	TGTGCCAGCAGTCCCTACCTAGCGGTGAGTCCCAATGAGCAGTTCTTC	NA	TRBJ2-1	TRBD2	TRBV12-3/TRBV12-4